Described below is a single TCR beta chain sequence and its context. A Seattle source enrolled patients during active infection and followed them longitudinally. The CDR3 runs to 17 residues. Germline lookup yields CDR1 MDHEN and CDR2 SYDVKM. V shed 5 bases and J shed 1 base, with 20 bases lying between them. In the original processing: Researchers report that nucleated cell counts were estimated from reference gene primer amplification. Generated by immunoSEQ multiplex PCR, the TCRdb table keeps only in-frame clones and is missing some. The D gene and trimming were derived from the DNA, and the V and J assignments and clone size from that table. The repertoire consists of about 350,000 clones, with over 70% occurring once and the leading ten covering about 6.9%. This record belongs to a study of blood T cell repertoires in COVID-19. Across the whole study: COVID-19 samples, acute and convalescent, were from the United States, Italy and Spain. The analysed material was cDNA or gDNA that came from T cells, B-cell-depleted T cells, or PBMCs.

The chain couples TRBV28 to TRBJ2-5; a weak D match, TRBD2 (6 bases). Sequencing input: peripheral blood. The sequence came from a woman between 45 and 60 years old with COVID-19, enrolled during active disease. The CDR3 spells CASSPGRGKAGQETQYF. The CDR3 region has the DNA TGTGCCAGCAGTCCGGGGCGCGGAAAAGCGGGCCAAGAGACCCAGTACTTC.